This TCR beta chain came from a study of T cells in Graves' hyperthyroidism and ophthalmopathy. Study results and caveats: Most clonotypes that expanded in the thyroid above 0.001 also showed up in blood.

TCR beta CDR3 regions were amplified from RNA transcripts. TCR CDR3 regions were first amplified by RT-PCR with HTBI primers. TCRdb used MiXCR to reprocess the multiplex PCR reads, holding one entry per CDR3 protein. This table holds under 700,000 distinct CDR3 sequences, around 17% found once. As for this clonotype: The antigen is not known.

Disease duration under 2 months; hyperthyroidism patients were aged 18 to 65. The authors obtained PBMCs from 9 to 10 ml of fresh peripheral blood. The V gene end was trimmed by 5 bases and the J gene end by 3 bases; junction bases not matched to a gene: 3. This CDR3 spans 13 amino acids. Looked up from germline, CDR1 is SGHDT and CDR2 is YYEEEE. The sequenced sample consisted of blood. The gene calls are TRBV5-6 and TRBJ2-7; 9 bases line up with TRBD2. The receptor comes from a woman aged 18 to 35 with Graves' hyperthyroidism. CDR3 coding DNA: TGTGCCAGCAGACCTAGCGGGATCTACGAGCAGTACTTC. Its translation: CASRPSGIYEQYF.